This T cell receptor beta chain was recorded in a study of neurological immune-mediated disorders. This clonotype occurred many times. TCRdb reprocessed the 5' RACE reads via MiXCR and lists one record per CDR3 protein. The profile shows 60,000 or so distinct CDR3 sequences, roughly an eighth of them singletons. The germline V and J ends were trimmed by 0 bases and 0 bases, with 5 bases remaining between them. The CDR3 contains 14 residues. Germline assignment: CDR1 SGHRS and CDR2 YFSETQ. This clonotype was obtained from a man aged 55 to 70 in good health. Input material: PBMCs. The V gene is TRBV5-1, the J gene TRBJ2-3; D is unclear. The CDR3 sequence is CASSLATSTDTQYF. DNA for the CDR3: TGCGCCAGCAGCTTGGCAACCAGCACAGATACGCAGTATTTT.